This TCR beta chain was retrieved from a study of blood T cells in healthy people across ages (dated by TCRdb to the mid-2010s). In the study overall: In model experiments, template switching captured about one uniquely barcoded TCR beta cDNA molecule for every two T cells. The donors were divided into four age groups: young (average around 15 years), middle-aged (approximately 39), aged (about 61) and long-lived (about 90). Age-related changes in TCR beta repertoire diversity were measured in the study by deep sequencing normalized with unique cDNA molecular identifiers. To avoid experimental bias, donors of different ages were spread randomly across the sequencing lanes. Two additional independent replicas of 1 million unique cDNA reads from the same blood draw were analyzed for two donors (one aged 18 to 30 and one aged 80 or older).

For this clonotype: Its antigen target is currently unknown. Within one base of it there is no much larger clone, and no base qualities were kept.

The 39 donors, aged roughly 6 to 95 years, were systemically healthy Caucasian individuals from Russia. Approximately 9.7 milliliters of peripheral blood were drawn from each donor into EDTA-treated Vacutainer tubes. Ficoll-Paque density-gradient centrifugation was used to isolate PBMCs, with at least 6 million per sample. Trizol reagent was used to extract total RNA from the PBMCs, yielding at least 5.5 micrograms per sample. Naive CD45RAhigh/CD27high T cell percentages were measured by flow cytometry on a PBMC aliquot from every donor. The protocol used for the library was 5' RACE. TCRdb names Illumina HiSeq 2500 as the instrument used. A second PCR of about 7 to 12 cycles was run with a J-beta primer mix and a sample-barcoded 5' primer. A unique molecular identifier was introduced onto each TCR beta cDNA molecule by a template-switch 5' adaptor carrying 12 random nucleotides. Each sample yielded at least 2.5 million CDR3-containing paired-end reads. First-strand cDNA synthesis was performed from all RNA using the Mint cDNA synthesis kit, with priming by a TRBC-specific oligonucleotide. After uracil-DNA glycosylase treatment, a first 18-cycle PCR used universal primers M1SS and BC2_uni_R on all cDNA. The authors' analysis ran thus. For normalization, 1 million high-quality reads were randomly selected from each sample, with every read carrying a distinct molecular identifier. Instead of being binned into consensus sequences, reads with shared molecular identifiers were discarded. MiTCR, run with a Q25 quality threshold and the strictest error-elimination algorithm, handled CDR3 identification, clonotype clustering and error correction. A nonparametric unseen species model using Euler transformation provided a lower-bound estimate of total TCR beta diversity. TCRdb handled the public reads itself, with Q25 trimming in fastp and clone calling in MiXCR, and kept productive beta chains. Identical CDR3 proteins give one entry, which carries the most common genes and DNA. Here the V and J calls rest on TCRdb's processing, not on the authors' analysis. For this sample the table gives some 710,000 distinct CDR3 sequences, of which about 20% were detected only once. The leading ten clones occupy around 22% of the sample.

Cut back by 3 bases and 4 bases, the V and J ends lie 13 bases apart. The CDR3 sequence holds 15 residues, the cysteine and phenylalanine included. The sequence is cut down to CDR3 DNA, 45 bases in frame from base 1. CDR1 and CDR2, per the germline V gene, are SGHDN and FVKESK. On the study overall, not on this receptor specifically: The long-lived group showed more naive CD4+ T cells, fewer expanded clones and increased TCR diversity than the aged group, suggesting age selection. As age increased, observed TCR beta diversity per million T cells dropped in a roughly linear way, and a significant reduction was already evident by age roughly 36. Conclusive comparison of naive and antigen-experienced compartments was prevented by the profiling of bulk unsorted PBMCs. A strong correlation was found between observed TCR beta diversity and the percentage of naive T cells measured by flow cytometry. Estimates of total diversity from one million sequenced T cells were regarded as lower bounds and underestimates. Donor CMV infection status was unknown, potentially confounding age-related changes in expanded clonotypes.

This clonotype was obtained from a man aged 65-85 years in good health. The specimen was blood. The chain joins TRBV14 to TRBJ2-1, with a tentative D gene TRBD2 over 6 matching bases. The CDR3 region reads CASSQGGALYNEQFF. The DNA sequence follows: TGTGCCAGCAGCCAGGGCGGGGCTCTATACAATGAGCAGTTCTTC.